These 3 T cell receptor beta chains were all obtained from the same sample, sequenced in a study of PD-L1 blockade in urothelial cancer. Time point of the sample: pretreatment peripheral blood. Generated by immunoSEQ multiplex PCR, the TCRdb table keeps only in-frame clones and is missing some. This sample has 35,000 to 40,000 clones, with 85% found just once. Source: PBMCs, taken around atezolizumab (anti-PD-L1) treatment. These receptor sequences come from an elderly man with urothelial cancer.

This clone has just one count. The chain has TRBV5-5 and TRBJ2-3, with D possibly TRBD1 on 6 matching bases. The germline V gene has CDR1 SGHKS and CDR2 YYEKEE (reference sequence). CDR3 size: 15 residues. Trimming took off 5 bases at V and 0 bases at J, with 13 bases between the two ends. CDR3 amino acids: CASSRQAVSTDTQYF. DNA for the CDR3: TGTGCCAGCAGTCGACAGGCAGTTAGCACAGATACGCAGTATTTT.

The rearrangement uses TRBV29-1 and TRBJ2-1; 7 bases align to TRBD2. This CDR3 comprises 15 residues. Germline V gives CDR1 SQVTM, CDR2 ANQGSEA. J gave up 9 bases and V 6 bases, and 17 bases lay outside the gene matches. CDR3 bases: TGCAGCGTCCCTACCCGGGGGGAAATTAGTAGTGAGCAGTTCTTC. It codes for CSVPTRGEISSEQFF.

The chain combines TRBV6-4 with TRBJ2-6; tentative D call: TRBD2 (6 bases). With 5 bases removed from V and 0 bases from J, the gap between germline ends came to 14 bases. CDR3 length: 17 amino acids. From germline, CDR1 is MRHNA and CDR2 SNTAGT. CDR3 amino acids: CASSLRGTDSGANVLTF. The DNA for the CDR3 is TGTGCCAGCAGTTTACGCGGGACGGACTCTGGGGCCAACGTCCTGACTTTC.